This T cell receptor beta chain was captured by sequencing in a study of identical twins. TCRdb re-called the 5' RACE reads with MiXCR, one entry per CDR3 protein. Of 690,000 or so distinct CDR3 sequences listed, around 5.7% are singletons. Looked up from germline, CDR1 is SGHTA and CDR2 is FQGNSA. This CDR3 is built from 15 residues. Comments on this clonotype: Mismatch with germline at one junction end may stem from a read error.

Material for sequencing was naive T cells sorted from blood. This TCR derives from a man aged 18 to 29 in good health. This chain connects TRBV7-2 to TRBJ1-6; D call uncertain. This CDR3 is CANSLGRARVSPLHF. The CDR3 DNA reads as TGTGCCAACAGCTTAGGACGGGCACGCGTATCACCCCTCCACTTT.